This TCR beta chain emerged from a study of T cell responses to AZD1222 COVID-19 vaccine. Whole-study context: The analysis combined second doses at about 4 or about 12 weeks.

Sequencing used immunoSEQ multiplex PCR; TCRdb keeps in-frame clones, though not all of them. The sample has 120,000 or so clones, roughly 93% seen once; the top ten hold over 1.5%. Germline CDR1 is DFQATT and CDR2 is SNEGSKA (reference sequence). With 3 bases removed from V and 7 bases from J, the gap between germline ends came to 7 bases. The CDR3 sequence is 11 residues long. This clonotype was sampled from an adult in good health. V and J are TRBV20-1 and TRBJ2-1; D remains ambiguous. The sequenced sample was peripheral blood, obtained on day 0 of AZD1222 vaccination. This CDR3 is CSASFGNEQFF. The CDR3 nucleotides are TGCAGTGCTAGCTTTGGTAATGAGCAGTTCTTC.